Listed here are 28 T cell receptor beta chains from one sample, sequenced in a study of cytomegalovirus exposure and HLA in healthy donors. Primers: 60 Vbeta forward and 13 Jbeta reverse. The method was immunoSEQ multiplex PCR; TCRdb's version includes in-frame clones alone and lacks a portion of them. The repertoire holds over 100,000 clones, with around 84% as singletons. Sequencing was carried out using PBMCs. Every receptor here comes from a woman in her thirties in good health and CMV-seropositive.

This clone showed up just a few times. This chain links TRBV7-2 with TRBJ2-5; TRBD2 is a possible D gene (5 bases). Germline V gives CDR1 SGHTA, CDR2 FQGNSA. The CDR3 contains 14 residues. The germline V and J ends were trimmed by 3 bases and 1 base, with 9 bases remaining between them. The CDR3 nucleotides read TGTGCCAGCAGCTTTTTGAGGGCCCAAGAGACCCAGTACTTC. This translates into CASSFLRAQETQYF.

This clone was recorded only once. This chain connects TRBV19 to TRBJ1-4, with TRBD1 matching 7 bases. The germline V gene encodes CDR1 LNHDA and CDR2 SQIVND (reference sequence). CDR3 length equals 15 residues. V lost 4 bases and J lost 0; bases outside the gene matches: 2. CDR3 residues: CASSTGTATNEKLFF. CDR3 nucleotide sequence: TGTGCCAGTAGTACCGGGACAGCAACTAATGAAAAACTGTTTTTT. The full variable domain, in which reference TRBV19 and TRBJ1-4 provide the parts outside the CDR3, is DGGITQSPKYLFRKEGQNVTLSCEQNLNHDAMYWYRQDPGQGLRLIYYSQIVNDFQKGDIAEGYSVSREKKESFPLTVTSAQKNPTAFYLCASSTGTATNEKLFFGSGTQLSVL.

This chain joins TRBV7-9 and TRBJ2-2; D is ambiguous. The CDR3 has 13 residues. Deletions cut 2 bases from V and 3 bases from J, with 4 bases between. Germline-derived CDR1 and CDR2 are SEHNR and FQNEAQ (reference sequence). This CDR3 reads CASSLSHTGELFF. CDR3 in DNA: TGTGCCAGCAGCTTATCTCACACCGGGGAGCTGTTTTTT.

V and J are TRBV7-2 and TRBJ2-7, with TRBD1 identical over 9 bases. V shed 5 bases, J shed 3 bases, and the junction held 5 bases outside the gene matches. CDR1 is SGHTA, CDR2 FQGNSA, per germline. This CDR3 has 14 amino acids. CDR3 in amino acids: CASSIGTGLYEQYF. In DNA form, the CDR3 reads TGTGCCAGCAGCATCGGGACAGGGCTCTACGAGCAGTACTTC.

The V gene is TRBV9, the J gene TRBJ2-1; 8 bases are a match to TRBD2. This CDR3 is 15 amino acids long. The junction had 11 bases not matched to a gene; V was cut back by 7 bases and J by 5 bases. Germline V gene sequence: CDR1 SGDLS, CDR2 YYNGEE. CDR3 nucleotides: TGTGCCAGCGCGCTCCGGGGGGGGTTCGACAATGAGCAGTTCTTC. Residues: CASALRGGFDNEQFF. The variable domain in full, with the rest retrieved from reference TRBV9 and TRBJ2-1, is DSGVTQTPKHLITATGQRVTLRCSPRSGDLSVYWYQQSLDQGLQFLIQYYNGEERAKGNILERFSAQQFPDLHSELNLSSLELGDSALYFCASALRGGFDNEQFFGPGTRLTVL.

To note about this clone: A read error may account for a junction end that differs from germline. This chain joins TRBV7-9 and TRBJ2-7; TRBD2 might be the D (5 bases). Germline CDR1 and CDR2: SEHNR and FQNEAQ (reference sequence). CDR3 size: 12 residues. The DNA for the CDR3 is TGTTCCAGCAGCTTAGGTGGAGGCGAGCAGTACTTC. The encoded protein is CSSSLGGGEQYF.

This clone showed up just once. This chain links TRBV5-1 with TRBJ1-4, with 7 bases lining up with TRBD1. Germline trimming cut 4 bases from V and 5 bases from J; bases unmatched to any gene: 8. The germline CDR1 and CDR2 sequences are SGHRS and YFSETQ. The CDR3 has 15 residues. CDR3 DNA sequence: TGCGCCAGCAGCCTGACGGGACAGCCAAATGAAAAACTGTTTTTT. Translating gives CASSLTGQPNEKLFF. The full variable domain, with the rest looked up from reference TRBV5-1 and TRBJ1-4, is KAGVTQTPRYLIKTRGQQVTLSCSPISGHRSVSWYQQTPGQGLQFLFEYFSETQRNKGNFPGRFSGRQFSNSRSEMNVSTLELGDSALYLCASSLTGQPNEKLFFGSGTQLSVL.

This clone was detected a few times. The V call is TRBV12-1, the J call TRBJ2-3; the table's D call TRBD2 went unverified against the DNA. TRBV12-1 is recorded as a pseudogene. The CDR3 sequence is 18 residues long. CDR3 nucleotide sequence: TGTGCCAGCAACTCGACAGAGACTAGCGGGTTTCCCACAGATACGCAGTATTTT. As protein: CASNSTETSGFPTDTQYF.

The genes are TRBV27 and TRBJ1-1, with D maybe TRBD1 (5 bases). Trimming stripped 1 base from V and 5 bases from J, with 20 bases between. Germline CDR1 MNHEY, CDR2 SMNVEV (reference sequence). There are 17 residues in the CDR3. The CDR3 region has the DNA TGTGCCAGCAGTTTATTGGCCAGGGCCCGCTCCGGGACTGAAGCTTTCTTT. This sequence encodes CASSLLARARSGTEAFF.

This clone was seen once. The J gene is TRBJ1-4, the V gene TRBV13; unclear D gene. This CDR3 is 14 amino acids long. V was cut by 8 bases and J by 2 bases, with 12 bases left in between. Per the germline V gene, CDR1 is PRHDT and CDR2 is FYEKMQ (reference sequence). The CDR3 bases are TGTGCCAGCGCGGCGGGCATCACTAATGAAAAACTGTTTTTT. It codes for CASAAGITNEKLFF.

J is TRBJ1-5 and V is TRBV11-2; TRBD1 matches at 7 bases. V was pared by 1 base and J by 5 bases, with 11 bases of the junction left unmatched. The CDR3 is 17 amino acids. Germline CDR1 and CDR2: SGHAT and FQNNGV. The CDR3 nucleotides read TGTGCCAGCAGCTTAGGTTATATTGGGACAGACTATCAGCCCCAGCATTTT. Translation gives CASSLGYIGTDYQPQHF.

The rearrangement joins TRBV7-9 to TRBJ1-4; D gene unclear. CDR3 length: 15 amino acids. Germline values: CDR1 SEHNR, CDR2 FQNEAQ (reference sequence). The V end was cut by 2 bases, the J end by 0 bases, with 7 bases between. CDR3 loop: CASSLSGATNEKLFF. CDR3 coding DNA: TGTGCCAGCAGCTTATCCGGTGCAACTAATGAAAAACTGTTTTTT.

The chain links TRBV6-1 to TRBJ1-6; D gene unclear. There are 15 residues in the CDR3. The germline V and J ends were trimmed by 3 bases and 5 bases, with 11 bases remaining between them. Germline V CDR1 and CDR2: MNHNS, SASEGT. DNA of the CDR3: TGTGCCAGCAGTGAGTCTAGGATGAATAATTCACCCCTCCACTTT. As protein: CASSESRMNNSPLHF.

The chain recombines TRBV5-1 with TRBJ1-5; tentative D call: TRBD1 (5 bases). From germline, CDR1 is SGHRS and CDR2 YFSETQ. There are 14 residues in the CDR3. V was shortened by 2 bases and J by 6 bases, with 12 bases between the two germline ends. As DNA, the CDR3 is TGCGCCAGCAGCTTTGAGGGAGGGACTCAGCCCCAGCATTTT. Protein: CASSFEGGTQPQHF. Full variable domain (rest looked up from reference TRBV5-1 and TRBJ1-5): KAGVTQTPRYLIKTRGQQVTLSCSPISGHRSVSWYQQTPGQGLQFLFEYFSETQRNKGNFPGRFSGRQFSNSRSEMNVSTLELGDSALYLCASSFEGGTQPQHFGDGTRLSIL.

To note about this clone: One end of the junction does not line up with germline, which may come from a read error. V gene TRBV5-1 combines with J gene TRBJ2-3; TRBD1 aligns across 8 bases. Germline V lookup: CDR1 SGHRS, CDR2 YFSETQ. The CDR3 loop spans 17 amino acids. CDR3 region: CASSLGQGAYGTDTQYF. The CDR3 DNA reads TGCGCCAGCAGTTTGGGGCAGGGGGCATATGGCACAGATACGCAGTATTTT.

V usage is TRBV6-5 and J usage is TRBJ2-1; D may be TRBD1 (5 bases). The CDR3 totals 15 residues. V was clipped by 5 bases and J by 0 bases, with 11 bases between them. Germline V gene lookup returns CDR1 MNHEY and CDR2 SVGAGI. CDR3 protein: CASSPTGSSYNEQFF. CDR3 nucleotide sequence: TGTGCCAGCAGTCCTACAGGTAGCTCCTACAATGAGCAGTTCTTC.

This sequence joins TRBV5-6 and TRBJ2-3, with 9 nucleotides matching TRBD1. The length of the CDR3 is 16 residues. Germline V gene lookup returns CDR1 SGHDT and CDR2 YYEEEE. V gave up 0 bases and J gave up 5 bases; unmatched junction bases: 7. The CDR3 is CASSLVYRGRRDTQYF. The CDR3, as DNA: TGTGCCAGCAGCTTGGTTTACAGGGGGCGCCGAGATACGCAGTATTTT. Complete variable domain (other parts from reference TRBV5-6 and TRBJ2-3): DAGVTQSPTHLIKTRGQQVTLRCSPKSGHDTVSWYQQALGQGPQFIFQYYEEEERQRGNFPDRFSGHQFPNYSSELNVNALLLGDSALYLCASSLVYRGRRDTQYFGPGTRLTVL.

This clone was seen a handful of times. The rearrangement links TRBV7-2 to TRBJ2-7; 7 bases agree with TRBD1. V dropped 5 bases and J dropped 5; count of bases not matched to a gene: 12. Germline V gene lookup returns CDR1 SGHTA and CDR2 FQGNSA. The CDR3 loop spans 15 amino acids. The CDR3 bases are TGTGCCAGCAGCCAATACAGGGGCAGGGTCAACGAGCAGTACTTC. It yields the protein CASSQYRGRVNEQYF.

This rearrangement joins TRBV6-1 to TRBJ2-2; D may be TRBD1 (6 bases). The CDR3 consists of 15 residues. Germline CDR1 is MNHNS and CDR2 is SASEGT. V lost 6 bases and J lost 0, with 11 bases in between. CDR3 loop: CASSPDRTNTGELFF. The CDR3 nucleotides are TGTGCCAGCAGCCCTGACAGGACGAACACCGGGGAGCTGTTTTTT.

The chain joins TRBV6-1 to TRBJ2-6, with D possibly matching TRBD1 (6 bases). This CDR3 has 19 residues. Trimming stripped 4 bases from V and 0 bases from J, with 19 bases between. Germline V gives CDR1 MNHNS, CDR2 SASEGT. CDR3 sequence reads: CASSALTGTILSGANVLTF. The CDR3 nucleotides read TGTGCCAGCAGTGCCCTGACAGGAACAATCCTCTCTGGGGCCAACGTCCTGACTTTC.

The chain combines TRBV28 with TRBJ2-1, with D hard to call. The CDR3 totals 15 residues. The V end lost 6 bases, the J end lost 1 base, and 13 bases lay between the germline ends. CDR1 MDHEN and CDR2 SYDVKM come from the germline V gene. For the CDR3, the DNA is TGTGCCAGCAGCCCCGGGTCTAGATCCTACAATGAGCAGTTCTTC. Its translation is CASSPGSRSYNEQFF.

This clone was recorded only once. V and J are TRBV20-1 and TRBJ1-2; D might be TRBD1 (5 bases). Looked up from germline, CDR1 is DFQATT and CDR2 is SNEGSKA (reference sequence). This CDR3 is 11 amino acids long. Trimming removed 6 bases at V and 7 bases at J, with 12 bases between. CDR3 region: CSADPGSGYTF. The CDR3, as DNA: TGCAGTGCGGATCCAGGGTCTGGCTACACCTTC.

This clone was detected once. The chain uses TRBV18 and TRBJ1-3, with D possibly matching TRBD1 (6 bases). Trimming removed 0 bases from V and 1 base from J, with 10 bases in between. Germline CDR1 and CDR2: KGHSH and LQKENI. The CDR3 is made up of 16 amino acids. In DNA, the CDR3 is TGTGCCAGCTCACCACCATTAGGGGGATCTGGAAACACCATATATTTT. It is translated as CASSPPLGGSGNTIYF.

V usage is TRBV11-2 and J usage is TRBJ2-1; 7 bases align to TRBD1. The trim removed 5 bases at V and 5 bases at J, leaving 9 bases unmatched. The germline V gene encodes CDR1 SGHAT and CDR2 FQNNGV. The CDR3 is made up of 15 amino acids. The CDR3 bases are TGTGCCAGCAGCCTCTTGACAGGGATGGACAATGAGCAGTTCTTC. Its protein is CASSLLTGMDNEQFF.

V usage is TRBV27 and J usage is TRBJ1-2, with TRBD1 matching over 8 bases. Germline loops: CDR1 MNHEY, CDR2 SMNVEV (reference sequence). Trimming took 6 bases from V and 0 from J; bases not matched to a gene: 12. This CDR3 spans 17 amino acids. CDR3 DNA sequence: TGTGCCAGCAGGGGTTGGCAGGGGGCAATAGCTAACTATGGCTACACCTTC. Translation gives CASRGWQGAIANYGYTF.

This chain uses TRBV5-4 with TRBJ2-3; 9 nucleotides agree with TRBD2. The germline V gene has CDR1 SGHNT and CDR2 YYREEE (reference sequence). The CDR3 contains 15 residues. J lost 2 bases, V lost 0 bases, and 1 base had no gene match. CDR3 DNA: TGTGCCAGCAGCTTGGGGGGACTAGCCACAGATACGCAGTATTTT. Translating gives CASSLGGLATDTQYF.

In this sample, this clone turned up a few times. The J gene is TRBJ1-1, the V gene TRBV7-9; TRBD1 matches 8 bases. Trimming at V came to 5 bases and at J to 0 bases, leaving 5 bases not matched to a gene. Germline-derived CDR1 and CDR2 are SEHNR and FQNEAQ (reference sequence). There are 15 residues in the CDR3. CDR3 sequence reads: CASSPSGGMNTEAFF. DNA of the CDR3: TGTGCCAGCAGCCCGTCAGGGGGCATGAACACTGAAGCTTTCTTT.

Details on this clone: Its ends do not fully match the called genes, so a read error is possible. The chain links TRBV27 to TRBJ2-7; D possibly corresponds to TRBD1 (6 bases). CDR1 and CDR2 from the germline V gene are MNHEY and SMNVEV (reference sequence). The CDR3 runs to 13 residues. The CDR3 reads CASSSVPTGSPVF. The DNA for the CDR3 is TGTGCCAGCAGTTCCGTCCCCACAGGGAGTCCCGTGTTC.